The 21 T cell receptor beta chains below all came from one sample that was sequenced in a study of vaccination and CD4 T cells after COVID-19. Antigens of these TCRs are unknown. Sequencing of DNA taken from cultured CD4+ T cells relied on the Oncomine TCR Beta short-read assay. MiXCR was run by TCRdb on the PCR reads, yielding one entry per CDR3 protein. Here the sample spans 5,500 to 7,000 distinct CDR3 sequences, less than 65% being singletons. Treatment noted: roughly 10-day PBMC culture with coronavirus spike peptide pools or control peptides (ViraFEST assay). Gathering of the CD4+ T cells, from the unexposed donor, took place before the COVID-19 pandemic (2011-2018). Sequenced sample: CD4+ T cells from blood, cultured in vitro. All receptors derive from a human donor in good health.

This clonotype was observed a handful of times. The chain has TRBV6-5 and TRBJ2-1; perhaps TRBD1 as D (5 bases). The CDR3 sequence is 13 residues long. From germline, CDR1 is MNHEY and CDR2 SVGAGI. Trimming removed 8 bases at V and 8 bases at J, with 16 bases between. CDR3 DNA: TGTGCCAGCGGTTCTCAGGGTTGGGATGAGCAGTTCTTC. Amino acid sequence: CASGSQGWDEQFF.

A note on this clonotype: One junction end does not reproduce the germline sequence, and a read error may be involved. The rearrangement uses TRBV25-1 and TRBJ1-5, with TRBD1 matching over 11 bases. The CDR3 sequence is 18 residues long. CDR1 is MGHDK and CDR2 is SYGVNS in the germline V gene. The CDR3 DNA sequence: TGTGCCAGCGCCGGCGGGACAGGGGGTTCCTATAGCAGTCAGCCCCAGCATTTT. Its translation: CASAGGTGGSYSSQPQHF.

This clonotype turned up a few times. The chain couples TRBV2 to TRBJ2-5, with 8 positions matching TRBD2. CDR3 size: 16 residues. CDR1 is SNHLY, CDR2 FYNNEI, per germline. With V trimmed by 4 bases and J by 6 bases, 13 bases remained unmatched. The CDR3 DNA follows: TGTGCCAGCAGTGCCCCGGGACTAGAGGGGTCGAAGACCCAGTACTTC. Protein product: CASSAPGLEGSKTQYF.

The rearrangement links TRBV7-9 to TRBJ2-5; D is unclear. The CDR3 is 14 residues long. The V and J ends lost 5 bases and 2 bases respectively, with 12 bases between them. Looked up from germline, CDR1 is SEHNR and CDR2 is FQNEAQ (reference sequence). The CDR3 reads CASSDYYEQETQYF. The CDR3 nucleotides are TGTGCCAGCAGCGATTACTACGAACAAGAGACCCAGTACTTC. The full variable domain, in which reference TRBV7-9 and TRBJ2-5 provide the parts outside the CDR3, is DTGVSQNPRHKITKRGQNVTFRCDPISEHNRLYWYRQTLGQGPEFLTYFQNEAQLEKSRLLSDRFSAERPKGSFSTLEIQRTEQGDSAMYLCASSDYYEQETQYFGPGTRLLVL.

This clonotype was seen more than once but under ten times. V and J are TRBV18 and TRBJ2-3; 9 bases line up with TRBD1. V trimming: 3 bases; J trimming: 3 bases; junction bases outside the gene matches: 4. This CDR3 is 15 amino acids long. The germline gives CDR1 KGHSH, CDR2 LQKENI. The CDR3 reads CASSPYGQGTDTQYF. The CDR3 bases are TGTGCCAGCTCACCTTATGGACAGGGGACAGATACGCAGTATTTT. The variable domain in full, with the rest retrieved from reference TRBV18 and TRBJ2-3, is NAGVMQNPRHLVRRRGQEARLRCSPMKGHSHVYWYRQLPEEGLKFMVYLQKENIIDESGMPKERFSAEFPKEGPSILRIQQVVRGDSAAYFCASSPYGQGTDTQYFGPGTRLTVL.

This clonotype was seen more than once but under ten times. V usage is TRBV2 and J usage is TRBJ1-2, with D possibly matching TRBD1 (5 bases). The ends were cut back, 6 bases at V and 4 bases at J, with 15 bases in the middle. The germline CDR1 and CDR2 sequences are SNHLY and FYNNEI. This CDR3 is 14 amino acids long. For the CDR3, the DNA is TGTGCCAGCAGCGAGATAGGGGCGAGCTATGGCTACACCTTC. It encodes CASSEIGASYGYTF.

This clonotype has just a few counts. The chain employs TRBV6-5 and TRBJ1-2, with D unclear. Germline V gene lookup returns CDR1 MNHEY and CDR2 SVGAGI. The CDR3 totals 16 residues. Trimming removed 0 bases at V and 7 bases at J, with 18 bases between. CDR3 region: CASSYSMAADGLGYTF. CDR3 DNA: TGTGCCAGCAGTTACTCGATGGCAGCCGACGGTCTTGGCTACACCTTC.

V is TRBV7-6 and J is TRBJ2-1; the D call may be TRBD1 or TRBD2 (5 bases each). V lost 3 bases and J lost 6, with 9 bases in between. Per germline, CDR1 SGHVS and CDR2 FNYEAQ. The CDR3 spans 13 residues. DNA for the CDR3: TGTGCCAGCAGCTTGGGGCGGGTCAATGAGCAGTTCTTC. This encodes CASSLGRVNEQFF.

The CDR3 DNA is TGCGCCAGCAGTGCGACCTTCGGCTCCGGGGAGCTGTTTTTT. It yields the protein CASSATFGSGELFF. V and J are TRBV10-1 and TRBJ2-2; no firm D call. Germline assignment: CDR1 WNHNN and CDR2 SYGVQD (reference sequence). This CDR3 contains 14 residues. V shed 4 bases and J shed 6 bases, with 12 bases lying between them.

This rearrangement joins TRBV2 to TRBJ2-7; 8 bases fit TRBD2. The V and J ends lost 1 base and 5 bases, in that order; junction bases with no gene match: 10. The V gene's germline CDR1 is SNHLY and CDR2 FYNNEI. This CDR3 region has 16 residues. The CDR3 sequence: CASSEVGGEGFNEQYF. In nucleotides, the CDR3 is TGTGCCAGCAGTGAAGTCGGGGGGGAGGGTTTCAACGAGCAGTACTTC.

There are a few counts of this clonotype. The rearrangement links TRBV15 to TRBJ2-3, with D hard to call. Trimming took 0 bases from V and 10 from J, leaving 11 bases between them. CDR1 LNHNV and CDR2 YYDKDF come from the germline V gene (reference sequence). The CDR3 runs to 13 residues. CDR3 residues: CATSRDPSGPQYF. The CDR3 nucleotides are TGTGCCACCAGCAGAGACCCTTCAGGTCCGCAGTATTTT.

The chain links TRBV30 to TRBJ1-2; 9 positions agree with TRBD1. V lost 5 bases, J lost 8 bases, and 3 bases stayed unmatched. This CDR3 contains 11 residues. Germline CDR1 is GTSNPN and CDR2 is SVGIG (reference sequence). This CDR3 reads CAWVTGGGYTF. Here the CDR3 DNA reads TGTGCCTGGGTGACAGGGGGAGGCTACACCTTC.

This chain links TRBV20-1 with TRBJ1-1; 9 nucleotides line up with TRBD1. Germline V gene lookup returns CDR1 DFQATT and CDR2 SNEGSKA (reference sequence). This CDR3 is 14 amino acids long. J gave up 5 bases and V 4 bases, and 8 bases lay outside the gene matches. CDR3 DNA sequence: TGCAGTGCTAACAGGGGGCCCTCGGCAACTGAAGCTTTCTTT. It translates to CSANRGPSATEAFF.

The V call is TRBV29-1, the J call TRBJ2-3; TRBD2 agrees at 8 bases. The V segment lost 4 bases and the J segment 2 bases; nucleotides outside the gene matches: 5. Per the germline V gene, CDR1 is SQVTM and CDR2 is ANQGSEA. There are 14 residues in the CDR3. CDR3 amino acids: CSVGASGFTDTQYF. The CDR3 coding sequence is TGCAGCGTTGGTGCTAGCGGGTTCACAGATACGCAGTATTTT.

The CDR3 bases are TGTGCCAGCAGTTTCGGGACAGCCTTTCTCGGCTACACCTTC. This codes for CASSFGTAFLGYTF. J is TRBJ1-2 and V is TRBV28; TRBD1 matches at 7 bases. Per the germline V gene, CDR1 is MDHEN and CDR2 is SYDVKM. The CDR3 spans 14 residues. The V gene end was trimmed by 3 bases and the J gene end by 8 bases; junction bases not matched to a gene: 9.

CDR3 loop: CASSLSTGNTEAFF. CDR3 nucleotides: TGTGCCAGCAGTTTATCGACCGGGAACACTGAAGCTTTCTTT. The V gene is TRBV27, the J gene TRBJ1-1; no reliable D call. The V end lost 0 bases, the J end lost 1 base, and 6 bases lay between the germline ends. Germline V gene data show CDR1 as MNHEY and CDR2 as SMNVEV (reference sequence). This CDR3 spans 14 amino acids.

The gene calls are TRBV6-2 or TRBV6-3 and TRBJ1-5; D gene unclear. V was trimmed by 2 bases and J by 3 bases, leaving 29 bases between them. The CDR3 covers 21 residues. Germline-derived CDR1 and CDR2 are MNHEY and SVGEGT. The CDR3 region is CASSYLFENWLPGRHNQPQHF. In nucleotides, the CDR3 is TGTGCCAGCAGTTACCTCTTCGAAAACTGGCTTCCAGGCAGACACAATCAGCCCCAGCATTTT.

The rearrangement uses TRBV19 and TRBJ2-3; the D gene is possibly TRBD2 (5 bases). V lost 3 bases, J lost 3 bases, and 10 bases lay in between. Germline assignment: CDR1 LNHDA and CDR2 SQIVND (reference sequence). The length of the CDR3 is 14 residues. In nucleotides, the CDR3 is TGTGCCAGTAGTATGGGGTCGGGAACAGATACGCAGTATTTT. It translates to CASSMGSGTDTQYF.

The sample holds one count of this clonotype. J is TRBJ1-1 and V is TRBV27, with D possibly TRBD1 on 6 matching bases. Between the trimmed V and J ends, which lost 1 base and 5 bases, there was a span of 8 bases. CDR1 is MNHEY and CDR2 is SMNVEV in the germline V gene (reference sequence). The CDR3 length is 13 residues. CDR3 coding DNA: TGTGCCAGCAGTTTATGGGGGCGGACTGAAGCTTTCTTT. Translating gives CASSLWGRTEAFF.

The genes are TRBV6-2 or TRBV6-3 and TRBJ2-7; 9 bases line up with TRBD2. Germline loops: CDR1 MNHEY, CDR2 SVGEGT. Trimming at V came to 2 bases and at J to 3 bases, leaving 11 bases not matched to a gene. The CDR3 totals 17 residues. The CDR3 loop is CASSYASASGEDYEQYF. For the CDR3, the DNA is TGTGCCAGCAGTTACGCCTCCGCTAGCGGGGAGGACTACGAGCAGTACTTC.

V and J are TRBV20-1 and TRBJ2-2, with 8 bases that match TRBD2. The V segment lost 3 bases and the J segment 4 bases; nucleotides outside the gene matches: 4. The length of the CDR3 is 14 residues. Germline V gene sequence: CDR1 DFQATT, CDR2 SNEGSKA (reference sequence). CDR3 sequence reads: CSARFSGGTGELFF. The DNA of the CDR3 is TGCAGTGCTAGGTTCAGCGGGGGCACCGGGGAGCTGTTTTTT.